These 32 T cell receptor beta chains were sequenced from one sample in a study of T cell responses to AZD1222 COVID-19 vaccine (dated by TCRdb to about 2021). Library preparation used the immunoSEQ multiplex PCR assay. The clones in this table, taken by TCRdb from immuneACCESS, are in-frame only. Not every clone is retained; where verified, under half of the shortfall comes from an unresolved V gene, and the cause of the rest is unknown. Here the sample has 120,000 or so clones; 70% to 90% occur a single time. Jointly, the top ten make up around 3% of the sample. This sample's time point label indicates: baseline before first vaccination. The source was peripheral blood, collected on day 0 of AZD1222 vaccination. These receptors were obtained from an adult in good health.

The CDR3 protein is CASSIASTGDEKLFF. CDR3 coding DNA: TGTGCCAGTAGTATAGCTTCGACAGGGGATGAAAAACTGTTTTTT. The J gene is TRBJ1-4, the V gene TRBV19, with 8 positions matching TRBD1. The CDR3 length is 15 residues. V was clipped by 1 base and J by 6 bases; unmatched bases: 4. Germline assignment: CDR1 LNHDA and CDR2 SQIVND (reference sequence).

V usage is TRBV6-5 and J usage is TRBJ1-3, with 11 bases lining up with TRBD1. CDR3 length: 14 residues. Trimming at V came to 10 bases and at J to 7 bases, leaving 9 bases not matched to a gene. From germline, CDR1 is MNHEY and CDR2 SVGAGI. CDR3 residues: CATATGTGGNTIYF. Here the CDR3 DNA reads TGTGCCACTGCGACCGGGACAGGGGGGAACACCATATATTTT.

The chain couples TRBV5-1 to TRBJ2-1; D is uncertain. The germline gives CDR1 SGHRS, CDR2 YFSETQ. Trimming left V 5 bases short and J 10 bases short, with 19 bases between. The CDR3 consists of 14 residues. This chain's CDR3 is CASRLNPVPDEQFF. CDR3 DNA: TGCGCCAGCAGATTGAATCCGGTCCCCGACGAGCAGTTCTTC.

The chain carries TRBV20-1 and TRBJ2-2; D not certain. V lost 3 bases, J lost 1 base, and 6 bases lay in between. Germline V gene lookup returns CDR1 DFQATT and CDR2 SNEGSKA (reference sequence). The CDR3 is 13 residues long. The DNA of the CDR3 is TGCAGTGCTAGTGCTCAGAACACCGGGGAGCTGTTTTTT. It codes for CSASAQNTGELFF.

The CDR3 bases are TGTGCCAGCTCACCAACAGGGACATTAAACGGGGAGCTGTTTTTT. It specifies CASSPTGTLNGELFF. V usage is TRBV18 and J usage is TRBJ2-2, with D perhaps TRBD1 (6 bases). Per the germline V gene, CDR1 is KGHSH and CDR2 is LQKENI. The CDR3 covers 15 residues. With 2 bases removed from V and 7 bases from J, the gap between germline ends came to 14 bases.

CDR3: CASSPRSSGANVLTF. The CDR3, as DNA: TGTGCCAGCAGCCCTCGGAGCTCTGGGGCCAACGTCCTGACTTTC. The chain joins TRBV13 to TRBJ2-6, with D unresolved. The germline V gene encodes CDR1 PRHDT and CDR2 FYEKMQ (reference sequence). V was cut by 5 bases and J by 0 bases, with 8 bases left in between. This CDR3 is built from 15 residues.

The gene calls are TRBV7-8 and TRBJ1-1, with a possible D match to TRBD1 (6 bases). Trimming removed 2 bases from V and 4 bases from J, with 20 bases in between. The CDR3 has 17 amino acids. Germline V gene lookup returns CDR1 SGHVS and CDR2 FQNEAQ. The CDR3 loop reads CASSLRLAGAPTTEAFF. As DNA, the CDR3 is TGTGCCAGCAGCTTACGGCTGGCAGGGGCCCCCACCACTGAAGCTTTCTTT.

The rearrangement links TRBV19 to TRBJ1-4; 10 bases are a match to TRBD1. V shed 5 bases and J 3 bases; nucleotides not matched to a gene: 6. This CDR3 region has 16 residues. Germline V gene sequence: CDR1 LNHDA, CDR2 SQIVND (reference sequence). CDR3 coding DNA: TGTGCCAGTAGTGTGCCGGGACAGGGGCCTAATGAAAAACTGTTTTTT. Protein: CASSVPGQGPNEKLFF.

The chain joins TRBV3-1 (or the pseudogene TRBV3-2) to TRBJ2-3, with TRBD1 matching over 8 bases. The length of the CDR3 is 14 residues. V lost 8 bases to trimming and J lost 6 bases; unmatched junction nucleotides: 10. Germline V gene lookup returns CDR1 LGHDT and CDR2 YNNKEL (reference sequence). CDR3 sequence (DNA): TGTGCCAGCCTGGACAGGGAAAAGGGGGATACGCAGTATTTT. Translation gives CASLDREKGDTQYF.

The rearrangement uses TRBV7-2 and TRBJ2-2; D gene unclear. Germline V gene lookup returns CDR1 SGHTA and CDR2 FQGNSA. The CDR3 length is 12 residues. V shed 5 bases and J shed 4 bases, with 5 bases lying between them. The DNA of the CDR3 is TGTGCCAGCAGCCCGTCCACCGGGGAGCTGTTTTTT. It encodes CASSPSTGELFF.

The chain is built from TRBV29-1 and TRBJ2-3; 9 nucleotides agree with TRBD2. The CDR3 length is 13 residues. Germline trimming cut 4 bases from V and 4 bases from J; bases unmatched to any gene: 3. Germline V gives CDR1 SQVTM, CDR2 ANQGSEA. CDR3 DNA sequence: TGCAGCGTTGGTAGCGGGAGCCCAGATACGCAGTATTTT. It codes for CSVGSGSPDTQYF.

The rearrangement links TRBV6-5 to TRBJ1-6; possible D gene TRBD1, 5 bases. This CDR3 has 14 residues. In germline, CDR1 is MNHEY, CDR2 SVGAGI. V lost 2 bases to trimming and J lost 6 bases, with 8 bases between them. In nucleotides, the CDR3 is TGTGCCAGCAGTTACGGGACTTCTAATTCACCCCTCCACTTT. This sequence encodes CASSYGTSNSPLHF.

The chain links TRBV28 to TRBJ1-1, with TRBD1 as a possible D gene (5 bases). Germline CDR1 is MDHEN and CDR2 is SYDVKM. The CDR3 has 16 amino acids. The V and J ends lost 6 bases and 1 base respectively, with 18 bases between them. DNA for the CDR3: TGTGCCAGCAGCAACCATGGGGCAGGGAAGAACACTGAAGCTTTCTTT. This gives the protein CASSNHGAGKNTEAFF.

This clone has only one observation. CDR3 protein: CASSLAGSYEQYF. Here the CDR3 DNA reads TGTGCCAGCAGCTTGGCAGGTTCCTACGAGCAGTACTTC. The rearrangement joins TRBV5-4 to TRBJ2-7; D call uncertain. The germline CDR1 and CDR2 sequences are SGHNT and YYREEE (reference sequence). The CDR3 is made up of 13 amino acids. V lost 0 bases, J lost 1 base, and 5 bases lay in between.

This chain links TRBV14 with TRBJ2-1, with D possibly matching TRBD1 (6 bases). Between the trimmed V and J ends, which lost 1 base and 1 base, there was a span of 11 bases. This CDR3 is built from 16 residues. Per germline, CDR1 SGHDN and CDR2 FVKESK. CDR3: CASSQGGTISYNEQFF. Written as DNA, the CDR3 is TGTGCCAGCAGCCAAGGAGGGACAATTTCCTACAATGAGCAGTTCTTC.

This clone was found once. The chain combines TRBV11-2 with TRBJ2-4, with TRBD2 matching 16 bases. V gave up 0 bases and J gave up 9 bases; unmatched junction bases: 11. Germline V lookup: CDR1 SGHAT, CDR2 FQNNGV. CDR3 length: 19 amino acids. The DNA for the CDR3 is TGTGCCAGCAGCTTAGATTTTATGGGACTAGCGGGAGGGACCGGCATTCAGTACTTC. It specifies CASSLDFMGLAGGTGIQYF.

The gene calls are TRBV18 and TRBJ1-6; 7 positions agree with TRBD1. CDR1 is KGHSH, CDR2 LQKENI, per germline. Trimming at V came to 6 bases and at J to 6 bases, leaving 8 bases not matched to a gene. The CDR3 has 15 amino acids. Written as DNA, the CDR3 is TGTGCCAGCTCCCCGGCCAGGGGGGCTAATTCACCCCTCCACTTT. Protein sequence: CASSPARGANSPLHF. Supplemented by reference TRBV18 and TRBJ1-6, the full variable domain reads NAGVMQNPRHLVRRRGQEARLRCSPMKGHSHVYWYRQLPEEGLKFMVYLQKENIIDESGMPKERFSAEFPKEGPSILRIQQVVRGDSAAYFCASSPARGANSPLHFGNGTRLTVT.

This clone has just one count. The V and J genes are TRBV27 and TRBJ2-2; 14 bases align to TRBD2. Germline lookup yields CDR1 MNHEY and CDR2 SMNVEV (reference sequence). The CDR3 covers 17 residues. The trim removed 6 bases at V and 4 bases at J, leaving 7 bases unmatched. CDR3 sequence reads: CASRPGLAGVRTGELFF. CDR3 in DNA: TGTGCCAGCAGGCCGGGACTAGCGGGAGTACGCACCGGGGAGCTGTTTTTT.

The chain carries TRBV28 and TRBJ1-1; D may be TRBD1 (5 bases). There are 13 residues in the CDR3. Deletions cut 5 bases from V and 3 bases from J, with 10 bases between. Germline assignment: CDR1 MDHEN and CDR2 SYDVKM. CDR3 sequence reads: CASSMTEYTEAFF. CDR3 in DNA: TGTGCCAGCAGTATGACAGAGTACACTGAAGCTTTCTTT.

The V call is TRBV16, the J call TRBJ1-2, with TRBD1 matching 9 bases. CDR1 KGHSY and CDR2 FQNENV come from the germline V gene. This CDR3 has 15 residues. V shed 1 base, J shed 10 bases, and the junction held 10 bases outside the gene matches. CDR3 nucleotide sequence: TGTGCCAGCAGCCAATGGGGACAGGGTACTCCGGACTACACCTTC. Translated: CASSQWGQGTPDYTF.

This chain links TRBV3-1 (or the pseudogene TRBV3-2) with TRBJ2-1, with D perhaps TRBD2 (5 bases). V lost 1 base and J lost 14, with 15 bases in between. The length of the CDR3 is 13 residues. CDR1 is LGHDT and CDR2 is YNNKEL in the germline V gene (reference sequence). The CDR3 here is CASSQGDTGDKFF. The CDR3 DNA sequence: TGTGCCAGCAGCCAAGGGGATACCGGGGATAAGTTCTTC.

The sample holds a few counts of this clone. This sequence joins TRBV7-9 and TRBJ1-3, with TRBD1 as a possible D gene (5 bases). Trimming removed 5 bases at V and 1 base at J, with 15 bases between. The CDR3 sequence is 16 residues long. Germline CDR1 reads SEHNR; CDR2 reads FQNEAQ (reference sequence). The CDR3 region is CASSPQAGLSGNTIYF. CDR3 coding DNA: TGTGCCAGCAGCCCACAGGCAGGGTTGTCTGGAAACACCATATATTTT.

CDR3 sequence reads: CASSIDLYRTTGELFF. The CDR3 DNA sequence: TGTGCCAGTAGTATAGATCTCTACAGGACCACCGGGGAGCTGTTTTTT. The genes are TRBV19 and TRBJ2-2; possibly TRBD1 for D (5 bases). The V end was cut by 0 bases, the J end by 4 bases, with 12 bases between. Germline loops: CDR1 LNHDA, CDR2 SQIVND (reference sequence). This CDR3 has 16 amino acids.

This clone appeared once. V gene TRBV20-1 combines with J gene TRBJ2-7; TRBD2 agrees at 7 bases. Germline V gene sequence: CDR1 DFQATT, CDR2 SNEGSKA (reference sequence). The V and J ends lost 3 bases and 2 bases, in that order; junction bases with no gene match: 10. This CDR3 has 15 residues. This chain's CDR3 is CSASGGTTLPYEQYF. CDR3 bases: TGCAGTGCTAGTGGGGGGACTACCCTACCCTACGAGCAGTACTTC.

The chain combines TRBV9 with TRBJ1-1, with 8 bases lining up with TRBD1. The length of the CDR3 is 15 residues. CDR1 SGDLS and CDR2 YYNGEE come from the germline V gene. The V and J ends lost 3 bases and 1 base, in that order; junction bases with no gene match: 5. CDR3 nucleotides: TGTGCCAGCAGCGCAGGGGGCAGAGGGAACACTGAAGCTTTCTTT. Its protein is CASSAGGRGNTEAFF.

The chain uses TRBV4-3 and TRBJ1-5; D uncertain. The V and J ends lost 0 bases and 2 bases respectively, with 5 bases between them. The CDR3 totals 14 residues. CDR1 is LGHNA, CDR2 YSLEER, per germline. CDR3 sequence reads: CASSQDGRNQPQHF. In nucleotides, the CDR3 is TGCGCCAGCAGCCAAGATGGGCGCAATCAGCCCCAGCATTTT.

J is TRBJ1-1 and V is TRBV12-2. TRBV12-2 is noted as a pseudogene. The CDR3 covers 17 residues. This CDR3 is CASRPESSGPGDTEAFF. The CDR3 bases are TGTGCAAGTCGCCCCGAGTCCTCGGGGCCCGGGGACACTGAAGCTTTCTTT.

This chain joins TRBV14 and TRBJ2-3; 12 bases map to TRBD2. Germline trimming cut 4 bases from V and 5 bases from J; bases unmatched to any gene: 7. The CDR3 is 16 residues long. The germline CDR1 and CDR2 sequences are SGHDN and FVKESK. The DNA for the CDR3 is TGTGCCAGCAGCCTCAGACTAGCGGGAGAAGGAGATACGCAGTATTTT. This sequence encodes CASSLRLAGEGDTQYF.

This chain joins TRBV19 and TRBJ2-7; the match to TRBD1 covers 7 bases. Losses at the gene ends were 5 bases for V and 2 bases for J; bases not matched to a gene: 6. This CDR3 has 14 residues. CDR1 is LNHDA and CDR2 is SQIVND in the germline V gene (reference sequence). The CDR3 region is CASSPQTGTYEQYF. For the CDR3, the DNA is TGTGCCAGTAGTCCCCAGACAGGGACCTACGAGCAGTACTTC.

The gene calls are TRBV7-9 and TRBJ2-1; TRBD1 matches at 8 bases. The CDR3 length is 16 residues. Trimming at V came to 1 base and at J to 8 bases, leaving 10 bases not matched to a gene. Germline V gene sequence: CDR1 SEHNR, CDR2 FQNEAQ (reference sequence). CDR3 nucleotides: TGTGCCAGCAGCTTAGGGAGGACAGGGATTTACGATGAGCAGTTCTTC. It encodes CASSLGRTGIYDEQFF.

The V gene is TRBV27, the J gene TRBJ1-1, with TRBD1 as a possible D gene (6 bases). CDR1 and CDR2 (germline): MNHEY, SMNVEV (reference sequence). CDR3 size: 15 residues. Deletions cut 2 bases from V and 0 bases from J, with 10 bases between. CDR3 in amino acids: CASSLTGTMNTEAFF. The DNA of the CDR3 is TGTGCCAGCAGTTTAACAGGGACTATGAACACTGAAGCTTTCTTT.

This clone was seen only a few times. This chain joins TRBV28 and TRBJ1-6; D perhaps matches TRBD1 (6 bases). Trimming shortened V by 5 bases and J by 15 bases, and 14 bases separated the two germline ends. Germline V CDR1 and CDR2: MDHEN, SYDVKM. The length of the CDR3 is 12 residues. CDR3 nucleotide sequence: TGTGCCAGCAGTGGGGGCCTGCTGGTCCTCCACTTT. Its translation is CASSGGLLVLHF.